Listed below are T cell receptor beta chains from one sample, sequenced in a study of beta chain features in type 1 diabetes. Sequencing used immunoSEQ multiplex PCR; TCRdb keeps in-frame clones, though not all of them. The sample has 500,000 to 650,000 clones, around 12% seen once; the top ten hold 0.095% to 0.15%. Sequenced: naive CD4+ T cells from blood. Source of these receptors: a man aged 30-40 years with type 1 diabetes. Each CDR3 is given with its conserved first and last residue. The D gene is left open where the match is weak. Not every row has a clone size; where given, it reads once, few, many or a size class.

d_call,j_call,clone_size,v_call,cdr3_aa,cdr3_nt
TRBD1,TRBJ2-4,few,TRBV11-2,CASSSTRTGKGNIQYF,TGTGCCAGCAGCTCCACCCGGACAGGGAAAGGAAACATTCAGTACTTC
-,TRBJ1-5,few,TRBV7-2,CASSAAARGGQPQHF,TGTGCCAGCAGCGCCGCCGCGAGGGGGGGTCAGCCCCAGCATTTT
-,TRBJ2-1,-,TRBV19,CASSIGQQNEQFF,TGTGCCAGTAGTATAGGCCAGCAAAATGAGCAGTTCTTC
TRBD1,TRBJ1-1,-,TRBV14,CASSPHLFTRTGTTEAFF,TGTGCCAGCAGCCCCCACCTTTTTACTCGGACAGGGACCACTGAAGCTTTCTTT
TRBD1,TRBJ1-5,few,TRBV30,CAWRGTGEGNQPQHF,TGTGCCTGGAGGGGGACAGGGGAAGGAAATCAGCCCCAGCATTTT
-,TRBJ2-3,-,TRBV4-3,CASSTGLTDTQYF,TGCGCCAGCAGCACAGGGTTAACAGATACGCAGTATTTT
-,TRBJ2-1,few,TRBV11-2,CASETRWEQFF,TGTGCCAGCGAGACCAGATGGGAGCAGTTCTTC
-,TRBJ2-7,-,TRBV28,CASRQEGEQYF,TGTGCCAGCAGACAGGAAGGCGAGCAGTACTTC
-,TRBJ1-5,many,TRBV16,CASSPSRWAQHF,TGTGCCAGCAGCCCCTCCCGGTGGGCCCAGCATTTT
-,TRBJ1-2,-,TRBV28,CASAKRGFDGYTF,TGTGCCAGCGCGAAGAGGGGGTTTGATGGCTACACCTTC
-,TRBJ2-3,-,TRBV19,CASSIAQEITDTQYF,TGTGCCAGTAGTATAGCCCAGGAAATCACAGATACGCAGTATTTT
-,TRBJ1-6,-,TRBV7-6,CASSLAYRDGSPLHF,TGTGCCAGCAGCTTAGCTTACAGGGACGGTTCACCCCTCCACTTT
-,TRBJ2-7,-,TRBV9,CASSVVASSYEQYF,TGTGCCAGCAGCGTAGTAGCGTCCTCCTACGAGCAGTACTTC
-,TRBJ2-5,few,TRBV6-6,CATWSRQETQYF,TGTGCCACCTGGAGCAGACAAGAGACCCAGTACTTC
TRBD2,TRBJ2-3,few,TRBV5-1,CASSLPSGVRADTQYF,TGCGCCAGCAGCTTGCCTAGCGGGGTACGGGCAGATACGCAGTATTTT
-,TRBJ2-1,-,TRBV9,CASSVESGGLGRSYNEQFF,TGTGCCAGCAGCGTAGAATCAGGGGGACTAGGACGCTCCTACAATGAGCAGTTCTTC
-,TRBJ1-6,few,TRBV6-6,CASSFGLRQSPLHF,TGTGCCAGCAGTTTTGGGCTTCGGCAATCACCCCTCCACTTT
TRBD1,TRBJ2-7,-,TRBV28,CASRAQGASYEQYF,TGTGCCAGCAGGGCACAGGGGGCATCCTACGAGCAGTACTTC
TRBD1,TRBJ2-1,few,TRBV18,CASSPLDREEQFF,TGTGCCAGCTCACCGTTGGACAGGGAGGAGCAGTTCTTC
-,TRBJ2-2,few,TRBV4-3,CASSQEPTPRYTGELFF,TGCGCCAGCAGCCAAGAGCCCACTCCCAGATACACCGGGGAGCTGTTTTTT